Shown below are 26 T cell receptor beta chains from a single sample sequenced in a study of blood T cells in healthy people across ages. A J-beta primer mix and a sample-barcoded 5' primer were used in a second PCR of roughly 7 to 12 cycles. TCRdb re-called the 5' RACE reads through MiXCR, storing one row per CDR3 protein. The sample lists about 640,000 distinct CDR3 sequences, approximately 40% occurring once. What was sequenced was blood. The source of these receptors is an elderly man in good health.

V and J are TRBV7-2 and TRBJ2-1; a possible D gene is TRBD2 (5 bases). Germline CDR1 reads SGHTA; CDR2 reads FQGNSA. With 4 bases removed from V and 10 bases from J, the gap between germline ends came to 17 bases. The CDR3 consists of 14 residues. The DNA of the CDR3 is TGTGCCAGCAGCTCCAAGTGGGGAGTTAGGGAGCAGTTCTTC. As protein: CASSSKWGVREQFF. The full variable domain, completed using reference TRBV7-2 and TRBJ2-1, is GAGVSQSPSNKVTEKGKDVELRCDPISGHTALYWYRQSLGQGLEFLIYFQGNSAPDKSGLPSDRFSAERTGGSVSTLTIQRTQQEDSAVYLCASSSKWGVREQFFGPGTRLTVL.

The chain has TRBV18 and TRBJ1-5; D is possibly TRBD1 (5 bases). CDR1 and CDR2 (germline): KGHSH, LQKENI. The CDR3 extends over 16 amino acids. V was trimmed by 2 bases and J by 1 base, leaving 12 bases between them. CDR3 amino acids: CASSPGWGGSNQPQHF. CDR3 bases: TGTGCCAGCTCACCAGGTTGGGGCGGCAGCAATCAGCCCCAGCATTTT.

This clonotype has more than one count but fewer than ten. The chain combines TRBV6-6 with TRBJ2-1, with D tentatively TRBD1 (5 bases). The germline V gene has CDR1 MNHNY and CDR2 SVGAGI (reference sequence). The length of the CDR3 is 14 residues. V gave up 3 bases and J gave up 3 bases, with 9 bases separating them. This CDR3 is CASSYGADYNEQFF. As DNA, the CDR3 is TGTGCCAGCAGTTATGGGGCCGACTACAATGAGCAGTTCTTC.

V gene TRBV20-1 combines with J gene TRBJ2-1; 11 bases are shared with TRBD2. CDR1 DFQATT and CDR2 SNEGSKA come from the germline V gene (reference sequence). The junction had 2 bases not matched to a gene; V was cut back by 5 bases and J by 5 bases. This CDR3 is 13 amino acids long. CDR3 DNA sequence: TGCAGTGCTCCTAGCGGGAGGCACAATGAGCAGTTCTTC. The encoded protein is CSAPSGRHNEQFF.

The rearrangement links TRBV4-2 to TRBJ2-1; D perhaps matches TRBD1 (6 bases). The length of the CDR3 is 17 residues. Germline-derived CDR1 and CDR2 are LGHNA and YNFKEQ. The V and J ends lost 3 bases and 2 bases respectively, with 17 bases between them. The CDR3 spells CASSQEPGHGAYNEQFF. The CDR3 DNA is TGTGCCAGCAGCCAGGAACCGGGACACGGTGCCTACAATGAGCAGTTCTTC.

This clonotype is a singleton in its sample. This chain joins TRBV18 and TRBJ2-5; possibly TRBD1 for D (6 bases). CDR1 is KGHSH, CDR2 LQKENI, per germline. V gave up 9 bases and J gave up 4 bases, with 18 bases separating them. This CDR3 is 14 amino acids long. CDR3: CASQNDRSGETQYF. The CDR3 region has the DNA TGTGCCAGTCAAAACGACAGGAGTGGAGAGACCCAGTACTTC.

The rearrangement links TRBV28 to TRBJ2-1; D may be TRBD1 (5 bases). The better agreement between TRBJ2-7 and the DNA end casts doubt on the J call. The CDR3 totals 15 residues. CDR1 is MDHEN, CDR2 SYDVKM, per germline. CDR3 loop: CASSLSRGPYNEQYF. CDR3 DNA: TGTGCCAGCAGTTTATCAAGGGGCCCCTACAATGAGCAGTACTTC.

The genes are TRBV4-2 and TRBJ2-3; 9 nucleotides match TRBD2. This CDR3 contains 16 residues. CDR1 is LGHNA, CDR2 YNFKEQ, per germline. J lost 3 bases, V lost 3 bases, and 7 bases had no gene match. CDR3 protein: CASSHLSAGGTDTQYF. CDR3 in DNA: TGTGCCAGCAGCCATCTTTCAGCGGGGGGTACAGATACGCAGTATTTT.

The chain couples TRBV20-1 to TRBJ2-3; TRBD2 might be the D (5 bases). This CDR3 has 15 amino acids. The germline CDR1 and CDR2 sequences are DFQATT and SNEGSKA (reference sequence). Between the trimmed V and J ends, which lost 5 bases and 0 bases, there was a span of 15 bases. The CDR3 sequence: CSAWAWRRSTDTQYF. CDR3 DNA sequence: TGCAGTGCTTGGGCCTGGAGGAGAAGCACAGATACGCAGTATTTT.

This clonotype was detected only once. V is TRBV12-3 or TRBV12-4 and J is TRBJ2-1, with TRBD2 matching 7 bases. The CDR3 has 15 residues. Trimming took 2 bases from V and 2 from J; bases not matched to a gene: 3. The CDR3 DNA is TGTGCCAGCAGTTTAAAAGCGGGGCCCTACAATGAGCAGTTCTTC. It is translated as CASSLKAGPYNEQFF.

This clonotype was detected only a few times. The V call is TRBV3-1, the J call TRBJ2-3; D might be TRBD2 (6 bases). The CDR3 is made up of 14 amino acids. Trimming cost V 3 bases and J 6 bases, with 13 bases left between them. Germline CDR1 reads LGHDT; CDR2 reads YNNKEL (reference sequence). The CDR3 loop reads CASSQNSGRDTQYF. The CDR3 nucleotides are TGTGCCAGCAGCCAGAATAGCGGTCGGGATACGCAGTATTTT.

The chain is built from TRBV7-2 and TRBJ2-1; tentatively, D is TRBD1 (5 bases). This CDR3 comprises 15 residues. Trimming shortened V by 5 bases and J by 8 bases, and 19 bases separated the two germline ends. Germline CDR1 SGHTA, CDR2 FQGNSA. CDR3 protein: CASSPRQYSFDEQFF. The CDR3 nucleotides are TGTGCCAGCAGCCCTCGACAGTACAGCTTCGATGAGCAGTTCTTC.

This clonotype was observed a handful of times. The chain uses TRBV6-2 or TRBV6-3 and TRBJ2-5, with 8 bases lining up with TRBD2. Germline trimming cut 4 bases from V and 5 bases from J; bases unmatched to any gene: 9. This CDR3 is built from 15 residues. The germline CDR1 and CDR2 sequences are MNHEY and SVGEGT. CDR3 sequence: CASSFGLAGGETQYF. CDR3 nucleotide sequence: TGTGCCAGCAGTTTCGGACTAGCAGGAGGGGAGACCCAGTACTTC.

The J gene is TRBJ2-3, the V gene TRBV10-3, with D maybe TRBD1 (5 bases). CDR3 length: 16 residues. The V and J ends lost 6 bases and 1 base respectively, with 17 bases between them. Germline CDR1 ENHRY, CDR2 SYGVKD. The CDR3 here is CAISRQKGYGTDTQYF. The CDR3 region has the DNA TGTGCCATCAGCCGTCAGAAGGGGTATGGCACAGATACGCAGTATTTT.

The chain couples TRBV7-2 to TRBJ2-2; D is undetermined. V was trimmed by 0 bases and J by 0 bases, leaving 8 bases between them. The CDR3 totals 16 residues. The germline gives CDR1 SGHTA, CDR2 FQGNSA. CDR3 nucleotide sequence: TGTGCCAGCAGCTTAGCGGTCCCAGCGAACACCGGGGAGCTGTTTTTT. Translated, it gives CASSLAVPANTGELFF.

The chain is built from TRBV28 and TRBJ1-5; D possibly corresponds to TRBD1 (5 bases). V lost 7 bases and J 3 bases, leaving 13 bases between the germline ends. Germline V CDR1 and CDR2: MDHEN, SYDVKM. This CDR3 contains 14 residues. The chain's CDR3 is CASTPGGVNQPQHF. The DNA of the CDR3 is TGTGCCAGCACCCCGGGAGGGGTCAATCAGCCCCAGCATTTT.

The chain has TRBV20-1 and TRBJ1-3, with a possible D match to TRBD1 (5 bases). Per the germline V gene, CDR1 is DFQATT and CDR2 is SNEGSKA (reference sequence). The CDR3 runs to 13 residues. With 3 bases removed from V and 4 bases from J, the gap between germline ends came to 10 bases. CDR3 residues: CSASQGAGNTIYF. CDR3 DNA: TGCAGTGCTAGTCAGGGTGCCGGAAACACCATATATTTT.

This chain joins TRBV3-1 and TRBJ1-1; 7 nucleotides agree with TRBD1. The germline gives CDR1 LGHDT, CDR2 YNNKEL (reference sequence). The CDR3 has 17 residues. V lost 1 base and J lost 4; bases outside the gene matches: 12. CDR3: CASSQAPLQGVGTEAFF. Written as DNA, the CDR3 is TGTGCCAGCAGCCAAGCTCCTCTTCAGGGGGTCGGCACTGAAGCTTTCTTT.

V and J are TRBV11-3 and TRBJ2-3; tentatively, D is TRBD1 or TRBD2 (6 bases each). Trimming pared 5 bases from V and 2 bases from J, leaving 17 bases between. This CDR3 has 16 amino acids. CDR1 SGHNT and CDR2 YENEEA come from the germline V gene. The CDR3 here is CASSPGTGANTDTQYF. The CDR3 DNA sequence: TGTGCCAGCAGCCCGGGTACGGGGGCCAACACAGATACGCAGTATTTT.

The chain is built from TRBV4-3 and TRBJ2-1, with D possibly matching TRBD1 (6 bases). This CDR3 region has 14 residues. Trimming pared 4 bases from V and 4 bases from J, leaving 11 bases between. Germline V gene data show CDR1 as LGHNA and CDR2 as YSLEER. CDR3 protein: CASSRIGGYNEQFF. DNA for the CDR3: TGCGCCAGCAGCCGTATAGGGGGATACAATGAGCAGTTCTTC.

Remarks on this clonotype: A much more abundant neighbour one base away suggests this may be a read error. The V and J genes are TRBV7-9 and TRBJ2-2; D uncertain. The CDR3 totals 14 residues. CDR1 and CDR2 from the germline V gene are SEHNR and FQNEAQ (reference sequence). Trimming shortened V by 5 bases and J by 6 bases, and 13 bases separated the two germline ends. The CDR3 protein is CASSLRAPAGELFF. The CDR3 DNA is TGTGCCAGCAGCCTACGAGCCCCGGCCGGGGAGCTGTTTTTT.

A word on this clonotype: Given a much more abundant clone one base away, this may be a read error. This chain uses TRBV7-2 with TRBJ2-1; D might be TRBD1 (6 bases). V was cut by 10 bases and J by 3 bases, with 13 bases left in between. This CDR3 has 13 amino acids. CDR1 SGHTA and CDR2 FQGNSA come from the germline V gene. Here the CDR3 DNA reads TGTGCCAACAAACTGGACAGCTACAATGAGCAGTTCTTC. Translating gives CANKLDSYNEQFF.

The CDR3 DNA reads TGTGCCAGCAGGGGACCGGTTCGCTCCTACGAGCAGTACTTC. It is translated as CASRGPVRSYEQYF. The genes are TRBV6-2 or TRBV6-3 and TRBJ2-7, with D perhaps assigned TRBD1 or TRBD2 (5 bases each). CDR3 length: 14 residues. Germline V lookup: CDR1 MNHEY, CDR2 SVGEGT. V lost 6 bases and J lost 0, with 12 bases in between.

The V call is TRBV6-6, the J call TRBJ1-5, with a tentative D call TRBD1 (6 bases). The CDR3 covers 14 residues. Germline-derived CDR1 and CDR2 are MNHNY and SVGAGI (reference sequence). Trimming removed 6 bases at V and 3 bases at J, with 12 bases between. The CDR3 DNA sequence: TGTGCCAGCAGAACCGGGACACACAATCAGCCCCAGCATTTT. Encoded protein: CASRTGTHNQPQHF.

The chain is built from TRBV12-3 or TRBV12-4 and TRBJ1-5; 7 bases align to TRBD1. Unmatched junction bases numbered 7, after V lost 4 bases and J lost 4 bases. This CDR3 spans 15 amino acids. This chain's CDR3 is CASSSFSGGNQPQHF. CDR3 sequence (DNA): TGTGCCAGCAGTTCCTTTTCAGGGGGAAATCAGCCCCAGCATTTT.

The chain has TRBV4-3 and TRBJ2-1, with TRBD2 matching over 12 bases. The J call is doubtful: the DNA matches TRBJ2-7 better. The CDR3 covers 17 residues. Germline V lookup: CDR1 LGHNA, CDR2 YSLEER. CDR3 nucleotides: TGCGCCAGCAGCCAAGATACTAGCGGGGGGTATTACAATGAGCAGTACTTC. Its translation is CASSQDTSGGYYNEQYF.